This TCR beta chain was sequenced in a study of OX40 agonist ivuxolimab in advanced cancers. Study-wide results and caveats: Partial responders at 0.1-3.0 mg/kg showed near-lowest clonal expansion. CD4+ T cells averaged fewer expanded clones than CD8+ T cells.

Individuals having autoimmune disease history or systemic immunosuppression were not enrolled. Sampling times: baseline, cycle 4 day 1, cycle 7 day 1. About this clone itself: What it binds is not known.

Trimming cost V 4 bases and J 1 base, with 17 bases left between them. The CDR3 contains 16 residues. The V gene's germline CDR1 is LGHNA and CDR2 YSLEER. The table came from immunoSEQ multiplex PCR; TCRdb's copy has only in-frame clones and leaves some out. The table lists fewer than 200,000 clones, roughly 92% of them singletons. This clonotype was sampled from an adult with an advanced solid tumor such as melanoma, head and neck, liver or kidney cancer. This sample comprised CD4+ or CD8+ T cells sorted from blood, obtained in a trial of the OX40 agonist ivuxolimab. This chain links TRBV4-3 with TRBJ2-7; the D gene could be TRBD1 or TRBD2 (6 bases each). The CDR3 region has the DNA TGCGCCAGCAGCCGGACATCCGGGGGCCCTTCCTACGAGCAGTACTTC. Translated: CASSRTSGGPSYEQYF.